This T cell receptor beta chain derives from a study of response to subunit inactivated influenza vaccine. By frequency in the sample, this clonotype is medium-sized. TCRdb re-analysed the RT-PCR reads in MiXCR, keeping a single row per CDR3 protein. The table has 500,000 to 700,000 distinct CDR3 sequences, 20% to 25% seen once. CDR3 length equals 14 residues. Trimming took off 6 bases at V and 3 bases at J, with 12 bases between the two ends. Looked up from germline, CDR1 is MDHEN and CDR2 is SYDVKM. This sample was also put to use in a study of T cells expressing NK-cell markers. This second study says: 5'RACE template switching built TCR beta cDNA with unique molecular identifiers.

Here the sequenced sample was CD4+ T cells sorted from PBMCs, taken less than 13 days after vaccination. The chain recombines TRBV28 with TRBJ1-5, with D maybe TRBD1 (6 bases). The TCR originated in a man aged 45-65 years who received an inactivated influenza vaccine. The CDR3 sequence is CASRDRRFNQPQHF. The CDR3 DNA sequence: TGTGCCAGCAGGGACAGACGGTTCAATCAGCCCCAGCATTTT.